This is a list of T cell receptor beta chains from one sample in a study of blood T cell repertoires in COVID-19. Profiling relied on immunoSEQ multiplex PCR, and the TCRdb table lists in-frame clones only, not all of them. The table records 200,000 to 250,000 clones, over 75% of them present only once. The sequenced sample consisted of PBMCs or T cells enriched from blood (not recorded which). All receptors come from a woman aged 60 to 75 who had recovered from COVID-19. Each CDR3 is given without its conserved first and last residue. Fields, in order: V gene, CDR3 protein.

>TRBV27
ASSLWGQGRNSPLH
>TRBV2
ASMSGVSTGELF
>TRBV2
ASARLAGGPGELF
>TRBV15
ATSRAGGESKNIQY
>TRBV7-6
ASSLGLAGADTQY
>TRBV18
ASSPGGQVEKPQH
>TRBV6-4
ASSDFGASVTEAF
>TRBV7-2
ASSLAAGVNEKLF
>TRBV18
ASSPQGVPTDTQY
>TRBV6-5
ASSYGGTGELF
>TRBV18
ASSPLGQGSNTGELF